The source of this T cell receptor (beta chain) is a study of blood T cell repertoires in COVID-19 (TCRdb year 2020). Turning to the overall study: The collaborator samples originated in the United States, Italy and Spain and spanned the acute and convalescent phases of COVID-19. The prospective study material was composed of cDNA or gDNA derived from T cells, B-cell-depleted T cells, or PBMCs. Where available, HLA class I and class II types were taken from metadata supplied by the sample provider and were not determined by assay-based typing. A de-identified subject ID, COVID-19 status, age in years and sex were almost always included in the sample metadata. The dataset comprised deeply sampled blood TCRbeta repertoires from subjects exposed to, actively infected with, or recovered from COVID-19. The samples were drawn from the first 160 participants of the ongoing ImmuneRACE study and from about 1,200 subjects provided by 6 global collaborators. A freely available public database, intended as a resource for researchers studying the immune response to SARS-CoV-2, is where the repertoires were released.

Enrolling through a virtual design, the prospective study's participants ranged in age from roughly 18 to 90 years and lived across 24 United States geographic areas. In the prospective study, participants were assigned to cohorts based on the clinical history participants reported in a screening survey and a study questionnaire. A participant counted as exposed if, within 2 weeks of entering the study, that participant had been in contact with someone who had a PCR-confirmed or clinician-diagnosed COVID-19 case. Mobile phlebotomists in the prospective study collected whole blood, serum and a nasopharyngeal or oropharyngeal swab from every participant. Additional blood draws and questionnaires over an approximately two-month period could optionally be provided by prospective study participants. Before DNA extraction, prospective study blood samples were shipped either frozen or at room temperature.

Turning to this clone: Its binding antigen is unknown. No per-base quality is available; no much larger clone lies one base away.

The paper's findings and limits, for the study overall: The amount of clinical and demographic metadata varied by source and participant and was provided uncurated.

TCRbeta CDR3 regions were amplified from genomic DNA using the immunoSEQ Assay, a bias-controlled multiplex PCR. On the study's bioinformatics: The number of nucleated cells in each sample was estimated by amplification of reference gene primers within the assay. Sequence reads were collapsed and filtered to measure the absolute abundance of every unique TCRbeta CDR3 rearrangement. For each sample, productive Simpson clonality was calculated by taking the square root of Simpson's diversity index across productive rearrangements. The source is immuneACCESS, and TCRdb retained only in-frame sequences with V and J called. Part of the clones is not carried over; for the studies checked, unresolved V genes explain less than half of this, and the remainder is unexplained. D and trimming come from the DNA, and the V and J calls and clone size come from that table. The table for this sample lists approximately 280,000 clones; 82% of them were counted only once. Approximately 5% of the sample is taken by the ten largest.

The germline V gene encodes CDR1 MNHNS and CDR2 SASEGT. Deletion took 3 bases off V and 5 bases off J, with a span of 14 bases between the germline ends. The CDR3, cysteine through phenylalanine, is 14 amino acids long. Kept here is only the CDR3 DNA, which spans 42 bases and is read in frame from base 1. Recombination connected TRBV6-1 to TRBJ2-7; a weak D assignment points to TRBD2 (6 bases agree). Sequenced material: PBMCs or T cells enriched from blood (not recorded which). The TCR was taken from a middle-aged man who had been exposed to COVID-19. The DNA sequence follows: TGTGCCAGCAGTGAGAGCGGGCGCGGGGACGAGCAGTACTTC. Its coded protein is CASSESGRGDEQYF.